This T cell receptor beta chain was found in a study of T cell repertoires in cytomegalovirus infection. Overall study context: Selection of CMV epitopes for the study included recently identified HLA-C-restricted and well-studied HLA-B-restricted ones.

As regards this clonotype: Its target is unknown.

TCRdb called the reads again in MiXCR, with one record for every CDR3 protein. The sample carries 200,000 or so distinct CDR3 sequences, approximately 40% recorded once. Regarding the study as a whole: The ex vivo response showed dominance by HLA-C-restricted CMV-specific TCR beta clonotypes. The cumulative frequency of public TCR beta families identified carriers of CMV plus the relevant HLA.

The TCR sequence derives from a human donor in good health (CMV status not recorded). Some clones in this sample may be carry-over from other donors' samples. Sample: CD8+ T cells from cultured PBMCs, taken from culture after CMV antigen stimulation.

This CDR3 reads CASSFSSGSGPETQYF. CDR3 DNA sequence: TGCGCCAGCAGCTTCTCAAGCGGGAGTGGCCCCGAGACCCAGTACTTC. V is TRBV5-1 and J is TRBJ2-5; TRBD2 matches 8 bases. CDR1 is SGHRS, CDR2 YFSETQ, per germline. V gave up 2 bases and J gave up 5 bases; unmatched junction bases: 11. The CDR3 contains 16 residues. Complete variable domain (other parts from reference TRBV5-1 and TRBJ2-5): KAGVTQTPRYLIKTRGQQVTLSCSPISGHRSVSWYQQTPGQGLQFLFEYFSETQRNKGNFPGRFSGRQFSNSRSEMNVSTLELGDSALYLCASSFSSGSGPETQYFGPGTRLLVL.